The T cell receptor (beta chain) under discussion was sequenced for a study of beta chain features in type 1 diabetes. A note on this clone: Its target is not known.

Regarding the study as a whole: Patients showed naive, central memory and Treg TCRB repertoires that appeared more similar than those of healthy donors. Shortening that was moderate but significant affected the TCRB CDR3s of Type 1 diabetes patients in all four CD4+ subsets. Sequencing the cDNA could make cells with high TCR expression show up more than they should. A pattern of fewer insertions and more deletions at VDJ junctions was seen in type 1 diabetes patients.

Expressed TCRB transcripts were sequenced, since all the RNA that had been isolated was reverse transcribed. The protocol was immunoSEQ multiplex PCR, while the TCRdb copy is restricted to in-frame clones and leaves out a portion. The data hold hundreds of thousands of clones, with 68% observed a single time. Sequencing was performed on naive CD4+ T cells from blood. The receptor comes from a man aged 25-40 years in good health.

The CDR3 DNA is TGCAGCGTTGAAGTTCCGGGAATATATGGCTACACCTTC. Its translation: CSVEVPGIYGYTF. This chain connects TRBV29-1 to TRBJ1-2, with no clear D. From germline, CDR1 is SQVTM and CDR2 ANQGSEA. Trimming shortened V by 1 base and J by 5 bases, and 11 bases separated the two germline ends. CDR3 length: 13 residues. The variable domain in full, with the rest retrieved from reference TRBV29-1 and TRBJ1-2, is SAVISQKPSRDICQRGTSLTIQCQVDSQVTMMFWYRQQPGQSLTLIATANQGSEATYESGFVIDKFPISRPNLTFSTLTVSNMSPEDSSIYLCSVEVPGIYGYTFGSGTRLTVV.